This T cell receptor beta chain was identified in a study of T cell responses to AZD1222 COVID-19 vaccine. Study conclusions and caveats: Females made up more of the donors, who were largely white British, and clonal diversity may have come out too low. Researchers report vaccine-associated CD4 TCRs spanning spike, with dominance at 160-218 and 743-854. Reports say nearly half of spike-specific TCRs go after unmutated variant regions. Every sample of the repertoires postdated the peak T cell response.

Only in-frame clones appear in the TCRdb table, and some are missing; sequencing was by immunoSEQ multiplex PCR. Among some 70,000 clones listed, 65% to 90% were seen once. As regards this clone: Its cognate antigen is unknown.

The V gene lost 5 bases and the J gene lost 5 bases, with 18 bases spanning the gap. The CDR3 is made up of 15 amino acids. Germline lookup yields CDR1 SGHTA and CDR2 FQGTGA. The sequences come from peripheral blood, collected on day 0 of AZD1222 vaccination. This clonotype was obtained from an adult in good health. The chain combines TRBV7-3 with TRBJ1-1; D may be TRBD1 (6 bases). The CDR3 loop reads CASSLDHRVRTEAFF. CDR3 coding DNA: TGTGCCAGCAGCCTAGACCACAGGGTACGGACTGAAGCTTTCTTT.